The 25 T cell receptor beta chains in this list originate from one sample, sequenced in a study of blood T cell repertoires in COVID-19. The assay was immunoSEQ multiplex PCR, and TCRdb's table has in-frame clones only and misses some. In the table there are approximately 280,000 clones, approximately 86% of which are singletons. Material: PBMCs or T cells enriched from blood (not recorded which). These receptors came from a woman aged 18-29 years who had recovered from COVID-19.

The rearrangement uses TRBV19 and TRBJ1-5, with 9 nucleotides matching TRBD1. The germline V gene encodes CDR1 LNHDA and CDR2 SQIVND (reference sequence). V gave up 7 bases and J gave up 0 bases; unmatched junction bases: 10. CDR3 length: 17 residues. The CDR3 DNA sequence: TGTGCCAGTACTAAATCAGGACAGGGGATTAGCAATCAGCCCCAGCATTTT. Protein: CASTKSGQGISNQPQHF.

Only a few counts were recorded for this clone. The chain carries TRBV18 and TRBJ2-7; 10 nucleotides line up with TRBD1. The CDR3 covers 16 residues. V shed 5 bases, J shed 7 bases, and the junction held 14 bases outside the gene matches. Germline V gene lookup returns CDR1 KGHSH and CDR2 LQKENI. In nucleotides, the CDR3 is TGTGCCAGCTCAGATGCTCCGGGACAGGGGATGGGAGAGCAGTACTTC. It encodes CASSDAPGQGMGEQYF.

This chain connects TRBV2 to TRBJ1-1; possible D gene TRBD1, 5 bases. Germline CDR1 reads SNHLY; CDR2 reads FYNNEI. This CDR3 has 13 residues. V dropped 10 bases and J dropped 1 base, with 13 bases sitting between them. The CDR3 here is CAKYRQGNTEAFF. CDR3 bases: TGTGCCAAATACAGGCAGGGGAACACTGAAGCTTTCTTT.

The chain couples TRBV28 to TRBJ2-7; 10 bases agree with TRBD2. The junction had 7 bases not matched to a gene; V was cut back by 3 bases and J by 2 bases. Germline V gene data show CDR1 as MDHEN and CDR2 as SYDVKM. The CDR3 runs to 16 residues. CDR3 amino acids: CASSFAASGRTYEQYF. The CDR3 DNA is TGTGCCAGCAGTTTTGCTGCTAGCGGGAGAACCTACGAGCAGTACTTC.

V usage is TRBV19 and J usage is TRBJ2-3, with no clear D. CDR3 length: 15 residues. Germline V gene data show CDR1 as LNHDA and CDR2 as SQIVND (reference sequence). The ends were cut back, 5 bases at V and 1 base at J, with 13 bases in the middle. CDR3 sequence reads: CASSPLRSGTDTQYF. In nucleotides, the CDR3 is TGTGCCAGTAGTCCTCTTAGGAGCGGCACAGATACGCAGTATTTT. The full variable domain, in which reference TRBV19 and TRBJ2-3 provide the parts outside the CDR3, is DGGITQSPKYLFRKEGQNVTLSCEQNLNHDAMYWYRQDPGQGLRLIYYSQIVNDFQKGDIAEGYSVSREKKESFPLTVTSAQKNPTAFYLCASSPLRSGTDTQYFGPGTRLTVL.

The genes are TRBV15 and TRBJ2-2; 8 bases fit TRBD1. The CDR3 extends over 17 amino acids. Germline values: CDR1 LNHNV, CDR2 YYDKDF (reference sequence). The J segment lost 6 bases and the V segment lost 0 bases, leaving 9 bases of the junction unmatched. This CDR3 reads CATSRDRIRGPAGELFF. CDR3 DNA sequence: TGTGCCACCAGCAGAGATCGAATCAGGGGGCCGGCCGGGGAGCTGTTTTTT.

J is TRBJ2-5 and V is TRBV18; D unresolved. The CDR3 covers 15 residues. Between the trimmed V and J ends, which lost 3 bases and 2 bases, there was a span of 13 bases. Germline assignment: CDR1 KGHSH and CDR2 LQKENI. The CDR3 DNA is TGTGCCAGCTCACCGCCCGAATTGGCTCAAGAGACCCAGTACTTC. Residues: CASSPPELAQETQYF.

This chain links TRBV10-2 with TRBJ2-5; D call uncertain. Trimming cost V 0 bases and J 5 bases, with 4 bases left between them. CDR1 is WSHSY, CDR2 SAAADI, per germline. The CDR3 sequence is 12 residues long. CDR3 in DNA: TGCGCCAGCAGTGAGTCGCGGGAGACCCAGTACTTC. Its protein product is CASSESRETQYF.

The rearrangement links TRBV9 to TRBJ2-7; D might be TRBD2 (6 bases). The length of the CDR3 is 15 residues. Per the germline V gene, CDR1 is SGDLS and CDR2 is YYNGEE. V lost 2 bases to trimming and J lost 3 bases, with 15 bases between them. CDR3 protein: CASSVGGGSLYEQYF. CDR3 bases: TGTGCCAGCAGCGTGGGGGGAGGCAGCCTCTACGAGCAGTACTTC.

The gene calls are TRBV19 and TRBJ2-2; no clear D. The germline V and J ends were trimmed by 0 bases and 1 base, with 6 bases remaining between them. Germline-derived CDR1 and CDR2 are LNHDA and SQIVND (reference sequence). The CDR3 has 15 residues. CDR3 bases: TGTGCCAGTAGTATAGAATCGGGGAACACCGGGGAGCTGTTTTTT. It specifies CASSIESGNTGELFF.

This chain links TRBV7-9 with TRBJ1-3; D is undetermined. Germline-derived CDR1 and CDR2 are SEHNR and FQNEAQ (reference sequence). Trimming removed 4 bases at V and 0 bases at J, with 13 bases between. The CDR3 totals 16 residues. The CDR3 coding sequence is TGTGCCAGCAGCTCAACTTTAACTATCTCTGGAAACACCATATATTTT. It is translated as CASSSTLTISGNTIYF.

This clone was detected once. This chain connects TRBV6-5 to TRBJ2-7; 9 bases fit TRBD2. The CDR3 runs to 14 residues. Trimming at V came to 8 bases and at J to 2 bases, leaving 7 bases not matched to a gene. Germline lookup yields CDR1 MNHEY and CDR2 SVGAGI. This chain's CDR3 is CASRAGGSTYEQYF. Written as DNA, the CDR3 is TGTGCCAGCCGGGCGGGGGGGTCAACCTACGAGCAGTACTTC.

The genes are TRBV28 and TRBJ2-7; TRBD2 matches at 8 bases. The CDR3 spans 17 residues. J lost 4 bases, V lost 3 bases, and 14 bases had no gene match. Germline CDR1 MDHEN, CDR2 SYDVKM. As DNA, the CDR3 is TGTGCCAGCAGTTTGACGTTGAGGACTAGCCCTTCGTACGAGCAGTACTTC. Its protein is CASSLTLRTSPSYEQYF.

V usage is TRBV7-8 and J usage is TRBJ1-6, with TRBD1 as a possible D gene (5 bases). CDR3 size: 18 residues. The V and J ends lost 2 bases and 3 bases respectively, with 17 bases between them. Germline CDR1 is SGHVS and CDR2 is FQNEAQ. The CDR3 DNA is TGTGCCAGCAGCTTATCGACAGTCTCCGTGGTCTATAATTCACCCCTCCACTTT. Protein: CASSLSTVSVVYNSPLHF.

The chain is built from TRBV25-1 and TRBJ2-3; D is undetermined. V was trimmed by 4 bases and J by 3 bases, leaving 11 bases between them. CDR1 MGHDK and CDR2 SYGVNS come from the germline V gene. The CDR3 has 14 residues. CDR3 loop: CASSALSLTDTQYF. CDR3 nucleotide sequence: TGTGCCAGCAGTGCCCTTAGCCTGACAGATACGCAGTATTTT. The full variable domain, completed using reference TRBV25-1 and TRBJ2-3, is EADIYQTPRYLVIGTGKKITLECSQTMGHDKMYWYQQDPGMELHLIHYSYGVNSTEKGDLSSESTVSRIRTEHFPLTLESARPSHTSQYLCASSALSLTDTQYFGPGTRLTVL.

The rearrangement uses TRBV11-2 and TRBJ1-2; the match to TRBD1 covers 11 bases. Germline-derived CDR1 and CDR2 are SGHAT and FQNNGV. The CDR3 is 14 residues long. Germline trimming cut 5 bases from V and 3 bases from J; bases unmatched to any gene: 2. CDR3 in amino acids: CASSQDRGHYGYTF. The CDR3 DNA reads TGTGCCAGCAGCCAGGACAGGGGGCACTATGGCTACACCTTC.

V gene TRBV6-1 combines with J gene TRBJ2-7; possible D gene TRBD2, 5 bases. The germline CDR1 and CDR2 sequences are MNHNS and SASEGT. The V end lost 2 bases, the J end lost 0 bases, and 11 bases lay between the germline ends. The CDR3 is 15 amino acids. CDR3 region: CASSELEGSSYEQYF. The CDR3 nucleotides are TGTGCCAGCAGTGAACTCGAGGGAAGCTCCTACGAGCAGTACTTC.

This sequence joins TRBV12-3 or TRBV12-4 and TRBJ1-2, with D perhaps TRBD1 (6 bases). The CDR3 loop spans 13 amino acids. Trimming cost V 3 bases and J 4 bases, with 9 bases left between them. In nucleotides, the CDR3 is TGTGCCAGCAGTTTTGTGACAGGCTATGGCTACACCTTC. Translated, it gives CASSFVTGYGYTF.

This rearrangement joins TRBV5-1 to TRBJ2-5; no clear D gene. The germline V gene has CDR1 SGHRS and CDR2 YFSETQ. The CDR3 sequence is 14 residues long. V shed 0 bases and J shed 4 bases, with 10 bases lying between them. In nucleotides, the CDR3 is TGCGCCAGCAGCTTGGTCCTAAGTGGAGAGACCCAGTACTTC. The encoded protein is CASSLVLSGETQYF.

The rearrangement links TRBV27 to TRBJ1-1, with D perhaps TRBD1 (6 bases). The CDR3 spans 15 residues. V was clipped by 2 bases and J by 3 bases, with 13 bases between them. Germline-derived CDR1 and CDR2 are MNHEY and SMNVEV (reference sequence). The CDR3, as DNA: TGTGCCAGCAGTTTACGCGGGGGCACGTACACTGAAGCTTTCTTT. Amino acids: CASSLRGGTYTEAFF.

J is TRBJ2-5 and V is TRBV7-9, with D perhaps matching TRBD2 (5 bases). The CDR3 is made up of 14 amino acids. Trimming took 2 bases from V and 7 from J, leaving 14 bases between them. CDR1 is SEHNR and CDR2 is FQNEAQ in the germline V gene (reference sequence). Written as DNA, the CDR3 is TGTGCCAGCAGCTTACCTAGTCGCGGGTTGACCCAGTACTTC. Translating it yields CASSLPSRGLTQYF.

V and J are TRBV7-6 and TRBJ2-5, with 11 bases matching TRBD2. This CDR3 has 16 amino acids. The V gene end was trimmed by 1 base and the J gene end by 5 bases; junction bases not matched to a gene: 6. The germline V gene has CDR1 SGHVS and CDR2 FNYEAQ. CDR3 region: CASSLVASGGLETQYF. The CDR3 DNA reads as TGTGCCAGCAGCTTAGTTGCTAGCGGGGGGCTGGAGACCCAGTACTTC.

The V and J genes are TRBV6-5 and TRBJ1-1; 7 nucleotides agree with TRBD1. Trimming took 6 bases from V and 4 from J; bases not matched to a gene: 5. Germline V gene data show CDR1 as MNHEY and CDR2 as SVGAGI. This CDR3 is 13 amino acids long. DNA for the CDR3: TGTGCCAGCAGAGGACAGGCGAGCACTGAAGCTTTCTTT. It encodes CASRGQASTEAFF.

V and J are TRBV3-1 (or the pseudogene TRBV3-2) and TRBJ1-2; D is undetermined. V was clipped by 1 base and J by 4 bases, with 13 bases between them. This CDR3 has 15 amino acids. CDR1 LGHDT and CDR2 YNNKEL come from the germline V gene (reference sequence). In nucleotides, the CDR3 is TGTGCCAGCAGCCAAGGGGAGACACTCTCCTATGGCTACACCTTC. Amino acids: CASSQGETLSYGYTF.

This CDR3 reads CASSLRDRASEAFF. Here the CDR3 DNA reads TGCGCCAGCAGCTTGAGGGACAGGGCGTCTGAAGCTTTCTTT. The J gene is TRBJ1-1, the V gene TRBV5-1, with 9 bases lining up with TRBD1. The CDR3 totals 14 residues. With 1 base clipped from V and 6 bases from J, the junction kept 4 bases outside the gene matches. CDR1 and CDR2 (germline): SGHRS, YFSETQ.